The clone carrying this TCR beta chain was observed once. Its antigen remains unknown. Method: immunoSEQ multiplex PCR; TCRdb's copy keeps in-frame clones and lacks some. The table has some 6,200 clones, about 92% seen once; the top ten hold just under 4.5%. This record comes from a study of T cells after posttransplantation cyclophosphamide. Study-wide results and caveats: After PTCy, TRB diversity resembled that of CNI/methotrexate controls. Donor CD8+ memory clones often dominated recipient blood repertoires at later times.

V was clipped by 5 bases and J by 2 bases; unmatched bases: 7. The germline CDR1 and CDR2 sequences are MDHEN and SYDVKM. CDR3 length: 15 residues. Cyclophosphamide on days +3 and +4 followed busulfan-fludarabine conditioning and a marrow graft. The receptor's source is a male patient aged 60 to 75 who received an allogeneic stem cell transplant from a related donor and was CMV-positive. Some T cells may trace back to the graft donor. Sample: CD8+ T cells sorted from blood, taken after allogeneic stem cell transplant with posttransplant cyclophosphamide. V gene TRBV28 combines with J gene TRBJ1-2, with 8 bases identical to TRBD1. The CDR3 protein is CASSLYRDRNYGYTF. DNA of the CDR3: TGTGCCAGCAGTCTGTACCGGGACAGGAACTATGGCTACACCTTC.